These 28 T cell receptor beta chains were sequenced from one sample in a study of T cell responses to AZD1222 COVID-19 vaccine. The data were produced by immunoSEQ multiplex PCR, yet TCRdb's version contains in-frame clones alone and is incomplete. The table records 87,000 or so clones, around 89% of them present only once. This specimen was peripheral blood, taken on day 0 of AZD1222 vaccination. These receptors all stem from an adult in good health.

J is TRBJ2-7 and V is TRBV18; TRBD2 aligns across 7 bases. The CDR3 loop spans 15 amino acids. V was pared by 3 bases and J by 4 bases, with 9 bases of the junction left unmatched. In germline, CDR1 is KGHSH, CDR2 LQKENI. The DNA for the CDR3 is TGTGCCAGCTCACCTGCCAGCGGGGATGGGTACGAGCAGTACTTC. It specifies CASSPASGDGYEQYF.

The chain uses TRBV9 and TRBJ1-2; 9 bases map to TRBD1. The length of the CDR3 is 14 residues. Germline V gives CDR1 SGDLS, CDR2 YYNGEE. V lost 0 bases and J lost 6; bases outside the gene matches: 3. The CDR3, as DNA: TGTGCCAGCAGCGTAGGGGACAGGGAGAATGGCTACACCTTC. Translated: CASSVGDRENGYTF.

This sequence joins TRBV6-5 and TRBJ2-3; D possibly corresponds to TRBD2 (6 bases). Germline V gives CDR1 MNHEY, CDR2 SVGAGI. The CDR3 extends over 14 amino acids. V was pared by 7 bases and J by 1 base, with 12 bases between. The CDR3 reads CASTLGLGTDTQYF. DNA for the CDR3: TGTGCCAGCACTCTGGGACTCGGCACAGATACGCAGTATTTT.

This clone was picked up a small number of times. The V and J genes are TRBV6-5 and TRBJ2-5, with D tentatively TRBD1 (6 bases). The germline V gene encodes CDR1 MNHEY and CDR2 SVGAGI. The CDR3 runs 15 residues. V was clipped by 7 bases and J by 7 bases, with 22 bases between them. The chain's CDR3 is CASTSSLGAGGTQYF. The CDR3 DNA follows: TGTGCCAGCACATCCTCGCTGGGGGCCGGTGGGACCCAGTACTTC.

The chain carries TRBV19 and TRBJ2-5; 7 bases are a match to TRBD1. The CDR3 has 14 residues. Germline-derived CDR1 and CDR2 are LNHDA and SQIVND (reference sequence). After removal of 6 bases from V and 5 bases from J, the junction contained 9 bases not matched to a gene. The DNA of the CDR3 is TGTGCCAGTAGGCCGCGACAGGGTAGGGAGACCCAGTACTTC. It translates to CASRPRQGRETQYF.

This clone showed up just once. The chain is built from TRBV5-6 and TRBJ2-1; a weak D match, TRBD2 (5 bases). Trimming took off 0 bases at V and 7 bases at J, with 11 bases between the two ends. The length of the CDR3 is 14 residues. Germline V lookup: CDR1 SGHDT, CDR2 YYEEEE. CDR3 coding DNA: TGTGCCAGCAGCTTGGGAAGCGGAGCGAATGAGCAGTTCTTC. It yields the protein CASSLGSGANEQFF.

This clone came up a few times. The V call is TRBV7-2, the J call TRBJ2-5; D is undetermined. The CDR3 has 13 amino acids. Germline assignment: CDR1 SGHTA and CDR2 FQGNSA. Trimming cost V 4 bases and J 3 bases, with 9 bases left between them. In DNA form, the CDR3 reads TGTGCCAGCAGCTCCTACATAGAAGAGACCCAGTACTTC. Protein sequence: CASSSYIEETQYF.

This clone has just one count. V gene TRBV4-1 combines with J gene TRBJ2-7; D may be TRBD1 or TRBD2 (5 bases each). Trimming stripped 4 bases from V and 0 bases from J, with 16 bases between. The CDR3 is 16 residues long. Germline assignment: CDR1 MGHRA and CDR2 YSYEKL. CDR3 in DNA: TGCGCCAGCAGCCCCCTCCTGGGACGGAACTCCTACGAGCAGTACTTC. Protein sequence: CASSPLLGRNSYEQYF.

CDR3: CASKGSDSNYGYTF. Here the CDR3 DNA reads TGTGCCAGCAAAGGATCGGACTCAAACTATGGCTACACCTTC. The V call is TRBV9, the J call TRBJ1-2; D uncertain. V lost 6 bases and J 2 bases, leaving 14 bases between the germline ends. Per germline, CDR1 SGDLS and CDR2 YYNGEE. CDR3 length: 14 residues.

This chain links TRBV6-4 with TRBJ1-4, with 9 bases lining up with TRBD1. With V trimmed by 6 bases and J by 3 bases, 5 bases remained unmatched. The CDR3 covers 15 residues. The V gene's germline CDR1 is MRHNA and CDR2 SNTAGT. For the CDR3, the DNA is TGTGCCAGCAGATCACAGGGGGCGCCTAATGAAAAACTGTTTTTT. Protein: CASRSQGAPNEKLFF.

The chain combines TRBV7-9 with TRBJ2-3, with 9 bases that match TRBD1. The V gene end was trimmed by 7 bases and the J gene end by 1 base; junction bases not matched to a gene: 9. This CDR3 has 16 residues. The germline V gene encodes CDR1 SEHNR and CDR2 FQNEAQ (reference sequence). The CDR3 loop is CASTETGGTGTDTQYF. CDR3 DNA: TGTGCCAGCACCGAAACAGGGGGCACCGGCACAGATACGCAGTATTTT.

This clone was detected once. The chain carries TRBV12-3 or TRBV12-4 and TRBJ1-5, with D possibly matching TRBD1 (5 bases). V was trimmed by 4 bases and J by 5 bases, leaving 9 bases between them. This CDR3 contains 13 residues. The CDR3 protein is CASSWGLYQPQHF. As DNA, the CDR3 is TGTGCCAGCAGTTGGGGCTTATATCAGCCCCAGCATTTT.

The genes are TRBV7-9 and TRBJ2-7; D assignment may be TRBD1 or TRBD2 (6 bases each). The CDR3 totals 14 residues. Per germline, CDR1 SEHNR and CDR2 FQNEAQ (reference sequence). Deletions cut 3 bases from V and 0 bases from J, with 9 bases between. The DNA of the CDR3 is TGTGCCAGCAGCTTGGGGGGCCCCTCCTACGAGCAGTACTTC. It is translated as CASSLGGPSYEQYF. Filled out from reference TRBV7-9 and TRBJ2-7, the complete variable domain reads DTGVSQNPRHKITKRGQNVTFRCDPISEHNRLYWYRQTLGQGPEFLTYFQNEAQLEKSRLLSDRFSAERPKGSFSTLEIQRTEQGDSAMYLCASSLGGPSYEQYFGPGTRLTVT.

The chain joins TRBV19 to TRBJ1-3; TRBD1 agrees at 10 bases. Unmatched junction bases numbered 2, after V lost 6 bases and J lost 3 bases. The CDR3 has 14 residues. Looked up from germline, CDR1 is LNHDA and CDR2 is SQIVND (reference sequence). CDR3 sequence reads: CASSRDRGGNTIYF. The CDR3 region has the DNA TGTGCCAGTAGCCGGGACAGGGGTGGAAACACCATATATTTT.

The chain recombines TRBV19 with TRBJ2-7, with 10 bases matching TRBD1. V gave up 10 bases and J gave up 3 bases; unmatched junction bases: 6. The CDR3 length is 13 residues. Germline loops: CDR1 LNHDA, CDR2 SQIVND (reference sequence). The CDR3: CATKGTGVYEQYF. The CDR3 region has the DNA TGTGCCACCAAAGGGACAGGGGTCTACGAGCAGTACTTC.

V and J are TRBV7-2 and TRBJ2-1, with 8 nucleotides matching TRBD2. The CDR3 runs 15 residues. Germline CDR1 SGHTA, CDR2 FQGNSA. V was pared by 5 bases and J by 9 bases, with 12 bases of the junction left unmatched. DNA of the CDR3: TGTGCCAGCAGCCCCCAGCCAGCGGGGGATGTTGAGCAGTTCTTC. Encoded protein: CASSPQPAGDVEQFF.

This chain connects TRBV9 to TRBJ1-4; unclear D gene. With 0 bases removed from V and 8 bases from J, the gap between germline ends came to 11 bases. Germline V gives CDR1 SGDLS, CDR2 YYNGEE. The CDR3 length is 14 residues. The CDR3 protein is CASSVDGFGEKLFF. Here the CDR3 DNA reads TGTGCCAGCAGCGTAGACGGATTCGGCGAAAAACTGTTTTTT.

The gene calls are TRBV19 and TRBJ2-2; 7 nucleotides align to TRBD2. This CDR3 has 14 residues. V dropped 1 base and J dropped 4; count of bases not matched to a gene: 0. CDR1 and CDR2 (germline): LNHDA, SQIVND (reference sequence). CDR3 nucleotides: TGTGCCAGTAGTATAGGGGGGGGCACCGGGGAGCTGTTTTTT. The encoded protein is CASSIGGGTGELFF.

This chain connects TRBV15 to TRBJ2-7; the D gene is possibly TRBD1 (6 bases). In germline, CDR1 is LNHNV, CDR2 YYDKDF (reference sequence). V lost 0 bases to trimming and J lost 6 bases, with 12 bases between them. The length of the CDR3 is 14 residues. CDR3 DNA sequence: TGTGCCACCAGCAGAGATACAGGGAGCGGCGAGCAGTACTTC. Translated: CATSRDTGSGEQYF.

The V and J genes are TRBV7-3 and TRBJ2-7; 8 nucleotides line up with TRBD2. The CDR3 consists of 15 residues. Germline V lookup: CDR1 SGHTA, CDR2 FQGTGA. After removal of 5 bases from V and 3 bases from J, the junction contained 9 bases not matched to a gene. The CDR3 sequence is CASSLQAGESYEQYF. The CDR3 DNA is TGTGCCAGCAGCCTACAAGCGGGGGAAAGCTACGAGCAGTACTTC.

The chain links TRBV18 to TRBJ1-1; D not certain. Deletions cut 6 bases from V and 3 bases from J, with 5 bases between. CDR1 KGHSH and CDR2 LQKENI come from the germline V gene. The CDR3 is 11 residues long. The CDR3 sequence is CASSGDTEAFF. Written as DNA, the CDR3 is TGTGCCAGCTCCGGTGACACTGAAGCTTTCTTT.

This rearrangement joins TRBV5-5 to TRBJ1-5; D uncertain. The CDR3 runs 14 residues. Per the germline V gene, CDR1 is SGHKS and CDR2 is YYEKEE (reference sequence). Trimming took off 0 bases at V and 3 bases at J, with 7 bases between the two ends. DNA of the CDR3: TGTGCCAGCAGCTTGGCGGGCCCCAATCAGCCCCAGCATTTT. Amino acid sequence: CASSLAGPNQPQHF.

The V gene is TRBV24-1, the J gene TRBJ1-2; tentatively, D is TRBD1 (6 bases). This CDR3 comprises 14 residues. The V gene's germline CDR1 is KGHDR and CDR2 SFDVKD. Trimming took 5 bases from V and 6 from J, leaving 15 bases between them. CDR3 bases: TGTGCCACCAGTGCGAAGGGGGGCGGCGATGGCTACACCTTC. Translated: CATSAKGGGDGYTF.

This chain joins TRBV19 and TRBJ1-5, with D uncertain. The ends were cut back, 3 bases at V and 12 bases at J, with 12 bases in the middle. Germline loops: CDR1 LNHDA, CDR2 SQIVND (reference sequence). The CDR3 extends over 12 amino acids. The CDR3 protein is CASSILQDRQHF. CDR3 DNA: TGTGCCAGTAGTATTCTCCAGGACCGCCAGCATTTT.

This clone was counted only a few times. Other DNA sequences in this specimen translate into the identical CDR3. The CDR3 reads CASSLSRGNQPQHF. The CDR3 nucleotides read TGTGCCAGCAGTTTATCCAGGGGCAATCAGCCCCAGCATTTT. V gene TRBV27 combines with J gene TRBJ1-5, with D perhaps TRBD1 (5 bases). Trimming shortened V by 0 bases and J by 2 bases, and 5 bases separated the two germline ends. Per germline, CDR1 MNHEY and CDR2 SMNVEV (reference sequence). The CDR3 is 14 residues long.

This chain connects TRBV18 to TRBJ2-2; no clear D. Trimming cost V 4 bases and J 3 bases, with 9 bases left between them. Germline CDR1 and CDR2: KGHSH and LQKENI. This CDR3 has 14 amino acids. CDR3 DNA: TGTGCCAGCTCACGTGACCGACACACCGGGGAGCTGTTTTTT. This gives the protein CASSRDRHTGELFF.

This CDR3 reads CASSWGYEQYF. The CDR3 DNA follows: TGTGCCAGCAGCTGGGGGTACGAGCAGTACTTC. The rearrangement uses TRBV5-6 and TRBJ2-7, with D perhaps TRBD1 or TRBD2 (5 bases each). The germline V and J ends were trimmed by 3 bases and 4 bases, with 5 bases remaining between them. Germline CDR1 and CDR2: SGHDT and YYEEEE. This CDR3 contains 11 residues.

The chain carries TRBV5-1 and TRBJ1-4, with 8 bases that match TRBD1. The J segment lost 8 bases and the V segment lost 0 bases, leaving 3 bases of the junction unmatched. Looked up from germline, CDR1 is SGHRS and CDR2 is YFSETQ. CDR3 length equals 14 residues. The CDR3, as DNA: TGCGCCAGCAGCTTGGGGACAGGGTCAGAAAAACTGTTTTTT. This translates into CASSLGTGSEKLFF.